The present entry profiles one T cell receptor (beta chain) with its context. The data were taken from a study of CD8 T cells in Susac syndrome. After extraction with the RNeasy kit, roughly 0.5 to 1 ug of the RNA was reverse transcribed using random hexamers. Across 54 Vbeta and 13 Jbeta, TCR beta CDR3 was amplified with immunoSEQ multiplex PCR. TCRdb fed the immunoSEQ multiplex PCR reads into MiXCR, producing one record per CDR3 protein. The table shows about 150,000 distinct CDR3 sequences, with around 95% occurring only once. Germline V gives CDR1 SGHAT, CDR2 FQDESV (reference sequence). Trimming removed 5 bases from V and 0 bases from J; junction bases left unmatched: 18. This CDR3 is built from 21 residues.

The source material was CD8+ T cells from PBMCs. The TCR was taken from a human donor with Susac syndrome. The chain carries TRBV11-1 and TRBJ2-3; TRBD1 aligns across 12 bases. For the CDR3, the DNA is TGTGCCAGCAGCATCGGGACAGGGGGCAACACTAGCGGTACAAGCACAGATACGCAGTATTTT. Protein: CASSIGTGGNTSGTSTDTQYF.